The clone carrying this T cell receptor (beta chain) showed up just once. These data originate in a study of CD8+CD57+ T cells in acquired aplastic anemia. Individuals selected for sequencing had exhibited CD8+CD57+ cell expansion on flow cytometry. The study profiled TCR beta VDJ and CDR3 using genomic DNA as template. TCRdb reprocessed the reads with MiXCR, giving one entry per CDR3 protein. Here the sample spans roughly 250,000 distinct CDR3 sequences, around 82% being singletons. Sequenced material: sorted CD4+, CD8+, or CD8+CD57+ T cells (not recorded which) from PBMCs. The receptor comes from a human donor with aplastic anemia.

The CDR3 sequence: CASSLEGGYGANVYTF. The DNA of the CDR3 is TGTGCCAGCAGCTTAGAGGGTGGCTACGGGGCCAACGTCTACACCTTC. J is TRBJ1-2 and V is TRBV7-9; tentative D call: TRBD1 (5 bases). V lost 1 base and J 10 bases, leaving 22 bases between the germline ends. The germline V gene has CDR1 SEHNR and CDR2 FQNEAQ (reference sequence). The CDR3 extends over 16 amino acids.